This T cell receptor (beta chain) derives from a study of cytomegalovirus exposure and HLA in healthy donors. Study results and caveats: A classifier reportedly called cytomegalovirus status with high sensitivity and specificity.

In germline, CDR1 is LNHDA, CDR2 SQIVND (reference sequence). V lost 3 bases, J lost 0 bases, and 15 bases lay in between. The CDR3 sequence is 18 residues long. The PCR contained 60 Vbeta and 13 Jbeta primers. The data were produced by immunoSEQ multiplex PCR, yet TCRdb's version contains in-frame clones alone and is incomplete. The sample contains about 190,000 clones, 78% of which appear only once. In regard to this clone: Its antigen is unknown.

The sample was PBMCs. The clonotype was recovered from a woman in her twenties or thirties in good health and CMV-seropositive. The chain links TRBV19 to TRBJ2-6; D may be TRBD1 (6 bases). CDR3 protein: CASSIRDKGFSGANVLTF. As DNA, the CDR3 is TGTGCCAGTAGTATCCGGGACAAGGGTTTCTCTGGGGCCAACGTCCTGACTTTC.